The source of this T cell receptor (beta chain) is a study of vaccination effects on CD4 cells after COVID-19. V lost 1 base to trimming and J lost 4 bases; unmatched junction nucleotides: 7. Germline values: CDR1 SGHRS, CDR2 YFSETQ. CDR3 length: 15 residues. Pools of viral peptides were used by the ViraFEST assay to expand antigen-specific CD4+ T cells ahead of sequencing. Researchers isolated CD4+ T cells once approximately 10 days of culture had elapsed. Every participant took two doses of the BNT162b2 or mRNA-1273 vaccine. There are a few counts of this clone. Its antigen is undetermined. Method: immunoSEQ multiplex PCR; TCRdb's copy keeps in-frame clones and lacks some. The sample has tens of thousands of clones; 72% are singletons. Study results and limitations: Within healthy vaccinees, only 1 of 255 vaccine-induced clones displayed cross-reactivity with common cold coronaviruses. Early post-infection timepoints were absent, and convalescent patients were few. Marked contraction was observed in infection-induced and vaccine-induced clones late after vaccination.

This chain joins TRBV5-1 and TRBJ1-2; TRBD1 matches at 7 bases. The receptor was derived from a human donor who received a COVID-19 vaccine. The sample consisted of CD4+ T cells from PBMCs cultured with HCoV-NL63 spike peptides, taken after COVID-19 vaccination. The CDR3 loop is CASSLWSGGGYGYTF. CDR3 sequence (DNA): TGCGCCAGCAGCTTGTGGTCAGGGGGAGGCTATGGCTACACCTTC.